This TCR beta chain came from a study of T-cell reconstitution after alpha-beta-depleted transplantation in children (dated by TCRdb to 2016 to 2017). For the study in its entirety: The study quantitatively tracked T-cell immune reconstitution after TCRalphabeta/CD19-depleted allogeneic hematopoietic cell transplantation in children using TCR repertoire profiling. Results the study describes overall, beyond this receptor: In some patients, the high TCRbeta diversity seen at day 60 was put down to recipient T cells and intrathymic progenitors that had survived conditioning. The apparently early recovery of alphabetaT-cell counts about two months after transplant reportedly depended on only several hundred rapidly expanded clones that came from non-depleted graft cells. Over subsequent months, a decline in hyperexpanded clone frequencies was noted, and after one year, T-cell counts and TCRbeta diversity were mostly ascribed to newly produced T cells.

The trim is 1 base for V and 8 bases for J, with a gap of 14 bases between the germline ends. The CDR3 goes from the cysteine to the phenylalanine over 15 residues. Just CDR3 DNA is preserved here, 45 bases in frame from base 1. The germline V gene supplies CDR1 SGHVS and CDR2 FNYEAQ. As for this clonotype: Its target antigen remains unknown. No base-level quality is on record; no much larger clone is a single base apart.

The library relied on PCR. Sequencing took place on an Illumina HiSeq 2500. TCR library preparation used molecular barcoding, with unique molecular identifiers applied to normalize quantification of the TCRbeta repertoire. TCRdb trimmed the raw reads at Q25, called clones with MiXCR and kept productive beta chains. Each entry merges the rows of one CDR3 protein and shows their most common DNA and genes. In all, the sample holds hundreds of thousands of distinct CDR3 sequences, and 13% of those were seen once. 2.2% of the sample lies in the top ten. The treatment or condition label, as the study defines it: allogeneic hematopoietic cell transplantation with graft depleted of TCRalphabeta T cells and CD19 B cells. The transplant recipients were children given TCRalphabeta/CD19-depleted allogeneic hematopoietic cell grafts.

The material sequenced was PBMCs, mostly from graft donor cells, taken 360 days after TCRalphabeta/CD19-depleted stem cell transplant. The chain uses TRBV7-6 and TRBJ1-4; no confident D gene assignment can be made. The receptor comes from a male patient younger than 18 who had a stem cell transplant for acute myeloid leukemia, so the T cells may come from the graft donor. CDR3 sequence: CASSLVARTTEKLFF. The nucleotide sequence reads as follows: TGTGCCAGCAGCTTAGTGGCCAGAACGACGGAAAAACTGTTTTTT. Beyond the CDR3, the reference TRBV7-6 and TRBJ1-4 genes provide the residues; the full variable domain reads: GAGVSQSPRYKVTKRGQDVALRCDPISGHVSLYWYRQALGQGPEFLTYFNYEAQQDKSGLPNDRFSAERPEGSISTLTIQRTEQRDSAMYRCASSLVARTTEKLFFGSGTQLSVL.